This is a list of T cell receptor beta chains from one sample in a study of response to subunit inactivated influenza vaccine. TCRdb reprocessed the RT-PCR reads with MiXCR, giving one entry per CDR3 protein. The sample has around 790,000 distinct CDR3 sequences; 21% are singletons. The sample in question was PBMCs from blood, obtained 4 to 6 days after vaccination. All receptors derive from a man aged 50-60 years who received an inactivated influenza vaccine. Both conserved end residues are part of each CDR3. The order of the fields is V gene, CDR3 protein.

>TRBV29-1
CSVVPTGGRWGYTF
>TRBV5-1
CASSLRASGADTQYF
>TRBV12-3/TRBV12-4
CASSFTRGETQYF
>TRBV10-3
CAISTESYNEQFF
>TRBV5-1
CASSPVGQGQETQYF
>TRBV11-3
CASTYQGQGFTDTQYF
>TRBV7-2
CASSPRYRAIDNEQYF
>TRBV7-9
CASSSWTSGKRTGELFF
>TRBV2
CASRRDRVATNEKLFF
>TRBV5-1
CASSSSGRALEQYF
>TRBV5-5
CASRGSFGQGYEKLFF
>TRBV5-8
CASSPSDSYSPLHF
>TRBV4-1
CASSQEHAGAGKNIQYF
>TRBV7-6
CASSLAGTGFEQYF
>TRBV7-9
CASSGTGNGNQPQHF
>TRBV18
CASSPLGDIAKNIQYF
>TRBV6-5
CASSYSRSSYNSPLHF
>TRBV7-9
CASSPVQGWGDTQYF
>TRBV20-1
CSARDSPGTGSHYEQYF
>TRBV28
CASSSLDPGLAGGSTDTQYF
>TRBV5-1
CASSLVRGGSYEQYF
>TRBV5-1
CATATGANTEAFF
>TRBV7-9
CADSKGDTQYF
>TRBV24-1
CATSDSAGGYNEQFF
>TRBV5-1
CASRLASGSTDTQYF
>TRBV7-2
CASSLVQRGTGELFF
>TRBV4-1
CASSQEGTGPNSPLHF
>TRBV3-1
CASSQVQGETQYF
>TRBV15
CATSTRQGSQPQHF
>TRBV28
CASSHLGVYNEQFF
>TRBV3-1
CASSQDIGGSYEQYF
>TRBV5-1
CASSLVSGPGELFF
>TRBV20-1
CSASPGTSTDTQYF
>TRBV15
CATPARGVYEQYF
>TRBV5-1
CASSLSGAGTYTGELFF
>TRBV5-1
CASSTWTDSYEQYF
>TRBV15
CATSRDNKGYEQYF
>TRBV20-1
CSASYQAQETQYF
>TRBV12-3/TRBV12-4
CASSDGVPGWDTQYF
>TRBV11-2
CASSQGAFRETQYF
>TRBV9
CASSVVPGLAGEGELFF
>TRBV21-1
CASSAPFGKFYEQYF
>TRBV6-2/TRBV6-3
CASSPFMGTGGADTQYF
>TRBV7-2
CASSFGQGQGLYGYTF
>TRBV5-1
CASSLADGLEQYF
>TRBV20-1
CSAIPGASNSPLHF